The source of this T cell receptor (beta chain) is a study of T cells in Graves' hyperthyroidism and ophthalmopathy. At the level of the study: At initial diagnosis, before any treatment had begun, peripheral blood was obtained.

The CDR3 extends over 24 amino acids. The germline V gene encodes CDR1 MNHEY and CDR2 SVGEGT. V was clipped by 4 bases and J by 4 bases; unmatched bases: 33. TCR beta CDR3 sequences were amplified from RNA transcripts. The primer set for the first-round RT-PCR of the TCR CDR3 was HTBI. TCRdb re-called the multiplex PCR reads with MiXCR, one entry per CDR3 protein. The sample holds about 600,000 distinct CDR3 sequences, 11% to 15% seen once. This clonotype was seen many times. Uncontrolled infection, other autoimmune disease, pregnancy or lactation excluded patients. The PBMCs had their origin in around 9.1 ml of fresh peripheral blood.

The sequence was obtained from a woman under 30 with Graves' ophthalmopathy. The sample taken for sequencing was blood. V and J are TRBV6-2 or TRBV6-3 and TRBJ2-1; 8 nucleotides line up with TRBD2. CDR3 region: CASSWSGTPGNIVGTSNRYNEQFF. The CDR3 DNA is TGTGCCAGCAGTTGGTCCGGGACTCCGGGCAACATTGTGGGGACTAGTAATCGGTACAATGAGCAGTTCTTC.